This entry lists 23 T cell receptor beta chains sequenced from one sample in a study of CD8 T cells in ankylosing spondylitis. TCRdb fed the 5' RACE reads into MiXCR, producing one record per CDR3 protein. The repertoire holds about 300,000 distinct CDR3 sequences, less than 25% seen once, with 3.5% in the top ten. What was sequenced was blood, either unsorted or a sorted T cell fraction (not recorded which). These receptors were taken from a female donor with ankylosing spondylitis or in good health (not recorded which).

In this sample, this clonotype turned up a few times. The chain recombines TRBV6-1 with TRBJ1-2; no clear D gene. The CDR3 totals 14 residues. The germline V gene has CDR1 MNHNS and CDR2 SASEGT. V shed 1 base and J shed 8 bases, with 14 bases lying between them. CDR3 protein: CASSEGWNAWGYTF. For the CDR3, the DNA is TGTGCCAGCAGTGAAGGGTGGAATGCCTGGGGCTACACCTTC.

This clonotype has at least ten counts. J is TRBJ1-6 and V is TRBV5-1; D unresolved. Germline values: CDR1 SGHRS, CDR2 YFSETQ. The CDR3 length is 16 residues. V was clipped by 5 bases and J by 0 bases, with 12 bases between them. The chain's CDR3 is CASRNNSRSYNSPLHF. The CDR3 DNA sequence: TGCGCCAGCAGGAATAACAGCCGCTCCTATAATTCACCCCTCCACTTT.

The V call is TRBV7-9, the J call TRBJ1-2; no reliable D call. V was shortened by 1 base and J by 3 bases, with 3 bases between the two germline ends. Germline CDR1 SEHNR, CDR2 FQNEAQ (reference sequence). This CDR3 spans 12 amino acids. CDR3 sequence (DNA): TGTGCCAGCAGCTTAGACGACTATGGCTACACCTTC. As protein: CASSLDDYGYTF.

This clonotype appeared a few times. The V call is TRBV20-1, the J call TRBJ2-7; D possibly corresponds to TRBD1 (8 bases). CDR3 length: 13 residues. V lost 6 bases and J 3 bases, leaving 15 bases between the germline ends. CDR1 is DFQATT, CDR2 SNEGSKA, per germline (reference sequence). The CDR3, as DNA: TGCAGTGCCGACAGGGGAGGGGGCTACGAGCAGTACTTC. This encodes CSADRGGGYEQYF.

This chain joins TRBV6-6 and TRBJ2-7; 13 positions match TRBD2. The CDR3 is 16 amino acids. Trimming at V came to 5 bases and at J to 4 bases, leaving 8 bases not matched to a gene. Per germline, CDR1 MNHNY and CDR2 SVGAGI (reference sequence). The CDR3 DNA reads as TGTGCCAGCAGTGGACTAGCGGGAGTCGGTAGTTACGAGCAGTACTTC. It codes for CASSGLAGVGSYEQYF.

V and J are TRBV20-1 and TRBJ1-5, with D hard to call. Germline V gene sequence: CDR1 DFQATT, CDR2 SNEGSKA (reference sequence). The CDR3 extends over 13 amino acids. Trimming took 5 bases from V and 2 from J, leaving 10 bases between them. The CDR3 DNA is TGCAGTGCTCCCTCGGCTCGCAATCAGCCCCAGCATTTT. This translates into CSAPSARNQPQHF.

The rearrangement links TRBV6-2 or TRBV6-3 to TRBJ1-5, with a tentative D call TRBD1 (6 bases). The V end lost 5 bases, the J end lost 6 bases, and 14 bases lay between the germline ends. CDR1 is MNHEY, CDR2 SVGEGT, per germline. The CDR3 contains 14 residues. CDR3 in amino acids: CASSPPGHSQPQHF. CDR3 DNA: TGTGCCAGCAGTCCTCCGGGACACAGTCAGCCCCAGCATTTT.

This clonotype has a count of ten or more. V gene TRBV7-2 combines with J gene TRBJ2-1; no firm D call. Germline V lookup: CDR1 SGHTA, CDR2 FQGNSA. The ends were cut back, 2 bases at V and 7 bases at J, with 15 bases in the middle. This CDR3 is built from 15 residues. CDR3 bases: TGTGCCAGCAGCTTATCGATACTAACACCGAATGAGCAGTTCTTC. Translating it yields CASSLSILTPNEQFF.

The chain is built from TRBV30 and TRBJ1-4, with D possibly TRBD1 on 5 matching bases. The V gene lost 1 base and the J gene lost 6 bases, with 15 bases spanning the gap. CDR1 GTSNPN and CDR2 SVGIG come from the germline V gene (reference sequence). This CDR3 is built from 15 residues. CDR3 sequence (DNA): TGTGCCTGGAGTGGCGTTGGGGGGACGGATGAAAAACTGTTTTTT. Its protein product is CAWSGVGGTDEKLFF.

The chain joins TRBV5-4 to TRBJ2-1; TRBD2 matches at 11 bases. V shed 3 bases and J 4 bases; nucleotides not matched to a gene: 6. The CDR3 has 16 amino acids. Germline V CDR1 and CDR2: SGHNT, YYREEE (reference sequence). DNA for the CDR3: TGTGCCAGCAGCTGGCCAGGGACTAGCGGTTACAATGAGCAGTTCTTC. It translates to CASSWPGTSGYNEQFF.

This clonotype was counted at least ten times. The CDR3 nucleotides read TGCAGTGCTAGAGATCCCCTTCTAGCGGGAGTGGCAGATACGCAGTATTTT. Amino acid sequence: CSARDPLLAGVADTQYF. The V and J genes are TRBV20-1 and TRBJ2-3, with 10 nucleotides matching TRBD2. V was pared by 0 bases and J by 4 bases, with 10 bases of the junction left unmatched. Germline values: CDR1 DFQATT, CDR2 SNEGSKA (reference sequence). The CDR3 extends over 17 amino acids.

V and J are TRBV7-2 and TRBJ1-1; TRBD1 matches at 8 bases. The germline gives CDR1 SGHTA, CDR2 FQGNSA. V shed 4 bases, J shed 7 bases, and the junction held 5 bases outside the gene matches. This CDR3 is built from 13 residues. The CDR3 protein is CASSSDRGLEAFF. The CDR3 DNA sequence: TGTGCCAGCAGCTCAGACAGGGGACTTGAAGCTTTCTTT.

Concerning this clonotype: The junction departs from germline at one end; a sequencing error may be responsible. V is TRBV5-1 and J is TRBJ2-1; 7 bases align to TRBD1. In germline, CDR1 is SGHRS, CDR2 YFSETQ. This CDR3 spans 13 amino acids. The CDR3 DNA reads TGCGCCAGCAGCCCGACAGGGAAGAATGAGAAGTTCTTC. This translates into CASSPTGKNEKFF. Together with reference TRBV5-1 and TRBJ2-1, the CDR3 gives the full variable domain: KAGVTQTPRYLIKTRGQQVTLSCSPISGHRSVSWYQQTPGQGLQFLFEYFSETQRNKGNFPGRFSGRQFSNSRSEMNVSTLELGDSALYLCASSPTGKNEKFFGPGTRLTVL.

This clonotype was counted once. The gene calls are TRBV14 and TRBJ2-7; the D gene is possibly TRBD2 (6 bases). Germline V CDR1 and CDR2: SGHDN, FVKESK. CDR3 length: 17 residues. Between the trimmed V and J ends, which lost 4 bases and 0 bases, there was a span of 19 bases. For the CDR3, the DNA is TGTGCCAGCAGCCTCCTTTACCGTGGAGCGGGCTCCTACGAGCAGTACTTC. Translation gives CASSLLYRGAGSYEQYF.

The V call is TRBV10-3, the J call TRBJ2-5, with 10 bases identical to TRBD2. Per germline, CDR1 ENHRY and CDR2 SYGVKD. This CDR3 is built from 17 residues. The J segment lost 3 bases and the V segment lost 6 bases, leaving 13 bases of the junction unmatched. DNA for the CDR3: TGTGCCATCAGCCCGTCTGCGGGGACTAGCGAGAAAGAGACCCAGTACTTC. Its protein is CAISPSAGTSEKETQYF.

The genes are TRBV29-1 and TRBJ2-1; TRBD1 agrees at 7 bases. V lost 4 bases and J lost 0; bases outside the gene matches: 12. The CDR3 sequence is 17 residues long. Germline V gene lookup returns CDR1 SQVTM and CDR2 ANQGSEA. CDR3 sequence: CSVAGGSRASSYNEQFF. In DNA form, the CDR3 reads TGCAGCGTTGCAGGGGGTAGTCGGGCGAGCTCCTACAATGAGCAGTTCTTC.

Many counts were recorded for this clonotype. The rearrangement uses TRBV7-3 and TRBJ2-3; 8 nucleotides agree with TRBD2. Trimming took 5 bases from V and 6 from J; bases not matched to a gene: 7. In germline, CDR1 is SGHTA, CDR2 FQGTGA. CDR3 length: 14 residues. The CDR3 nucleotides are TGTGCCAGCAGCCTGGCGACTAGCGCGGATACGCAGTATTTT. Its translation: CASSLATSADTQYF. The variable domain in full, completed from reference TRBV7-3 and TRBJ2-3, reads GAGVSQTPSNKVTEKGKYVELRCDPISGHTALYWYRQSLGQGPEFLIYFQGTGAADDSGLPNDRFFAVRPEGSVSTLKIQRTERGDSAVYLCASSLATSADTQYFGPGTRLTVL.

This clonotype was seen more than once but under ten times. The chain links TRBV3-1 to TRBJ2-1; no clear D gene. The CDR3 is made up of 13 amino acids. The germline gives CDR1 LGHDT, CDR2 YNNKEL (reference sequence). Trimming took 0 bases from V and 15 from J, leaving 15 bases between them. The CDR3 sequence: CASSQDRHASRFF. The CDR3 nucleotides read TGTGCCAGCAGCCAAGACCGACACGCCAGTCGGTTCTTC.

The rearrangement links TRBV6-1 to TRBJ2-1, with 9 bases matching TRBD2. V was clipped by 8 bases and J by 7 bases; unmatched bases: 9. This CDR3 comprises 14 residues. Germline values: CDR1 MNHNS, CDR2 SASEGT. CDR3 loop: CASRLAVLSNEQFF. CDR3 nucleotides: TGTGCCAGCCGACTAGCGGTCTTGTCTAATGAGCAGTTCTTC.

This clonotype appeared many times. The chain carries TRBV12-3 or TRBV12-4 and TRBJ2-5; D remains unclear. The CDR3 runs to 12 residues. Trimming cost V 6 bases and J 8 bases, with 13 bases left between them. CDR3 sequence: CASSYPGETQYF. The CDR3, as DNA: TGTGCCAGCAGCTACCCAGGCGAAACCCAGTACTTC.

J is TRBJ2-1 and V is TRBV5-6; 13 bases fit TRBD2. V dropped 4 bases and J dropped 2; count of bases not matched to a gene: 6. This CDR3 comprises 17 residues. CDR1 is SGHDT, CDR2 YYEEEE, per germline. This CDR3 reads CASSKGLAGSPYNEQFF. DNA of the CDR3: TGTGCCAGCAGCAAGGGACTAGCGGGATCCCCCTACAATGAGCAGTTCTTC.

This clonotype was found many times. V usage is TRBV12-3 or TRBV12-4 and J usage is TRBJ2-3; D may be TRBD1 (6 bases). V was clipped by 6 bases and J by 6 bases, with 22 bases between them. This CDR3 region has 16 residues. The CDR3 nucleotides are TGTGCCAGCAGCCCCAACTGGGGGCGGGTTGGCGATACGCAGTATTTT. Protein product: CASSPNWGRVGDTQYF.

The CDR3 DNA follows: TGTGCCAGCAGTTTAGACAGATCAGAGACCCAGTACTTC. Protein: CASSLDRSETQYF. The rearrangement joins TRBV2 to TRBJ2-5, with D maybe TRBD1 (5 bases). This CDR3 is built from 13 residues. In germline, CDR1 is SNHLY, CDR2 FYNNEI. The V and J ends lost 5 bases and 4 bases respectively, with 11 bases between them.